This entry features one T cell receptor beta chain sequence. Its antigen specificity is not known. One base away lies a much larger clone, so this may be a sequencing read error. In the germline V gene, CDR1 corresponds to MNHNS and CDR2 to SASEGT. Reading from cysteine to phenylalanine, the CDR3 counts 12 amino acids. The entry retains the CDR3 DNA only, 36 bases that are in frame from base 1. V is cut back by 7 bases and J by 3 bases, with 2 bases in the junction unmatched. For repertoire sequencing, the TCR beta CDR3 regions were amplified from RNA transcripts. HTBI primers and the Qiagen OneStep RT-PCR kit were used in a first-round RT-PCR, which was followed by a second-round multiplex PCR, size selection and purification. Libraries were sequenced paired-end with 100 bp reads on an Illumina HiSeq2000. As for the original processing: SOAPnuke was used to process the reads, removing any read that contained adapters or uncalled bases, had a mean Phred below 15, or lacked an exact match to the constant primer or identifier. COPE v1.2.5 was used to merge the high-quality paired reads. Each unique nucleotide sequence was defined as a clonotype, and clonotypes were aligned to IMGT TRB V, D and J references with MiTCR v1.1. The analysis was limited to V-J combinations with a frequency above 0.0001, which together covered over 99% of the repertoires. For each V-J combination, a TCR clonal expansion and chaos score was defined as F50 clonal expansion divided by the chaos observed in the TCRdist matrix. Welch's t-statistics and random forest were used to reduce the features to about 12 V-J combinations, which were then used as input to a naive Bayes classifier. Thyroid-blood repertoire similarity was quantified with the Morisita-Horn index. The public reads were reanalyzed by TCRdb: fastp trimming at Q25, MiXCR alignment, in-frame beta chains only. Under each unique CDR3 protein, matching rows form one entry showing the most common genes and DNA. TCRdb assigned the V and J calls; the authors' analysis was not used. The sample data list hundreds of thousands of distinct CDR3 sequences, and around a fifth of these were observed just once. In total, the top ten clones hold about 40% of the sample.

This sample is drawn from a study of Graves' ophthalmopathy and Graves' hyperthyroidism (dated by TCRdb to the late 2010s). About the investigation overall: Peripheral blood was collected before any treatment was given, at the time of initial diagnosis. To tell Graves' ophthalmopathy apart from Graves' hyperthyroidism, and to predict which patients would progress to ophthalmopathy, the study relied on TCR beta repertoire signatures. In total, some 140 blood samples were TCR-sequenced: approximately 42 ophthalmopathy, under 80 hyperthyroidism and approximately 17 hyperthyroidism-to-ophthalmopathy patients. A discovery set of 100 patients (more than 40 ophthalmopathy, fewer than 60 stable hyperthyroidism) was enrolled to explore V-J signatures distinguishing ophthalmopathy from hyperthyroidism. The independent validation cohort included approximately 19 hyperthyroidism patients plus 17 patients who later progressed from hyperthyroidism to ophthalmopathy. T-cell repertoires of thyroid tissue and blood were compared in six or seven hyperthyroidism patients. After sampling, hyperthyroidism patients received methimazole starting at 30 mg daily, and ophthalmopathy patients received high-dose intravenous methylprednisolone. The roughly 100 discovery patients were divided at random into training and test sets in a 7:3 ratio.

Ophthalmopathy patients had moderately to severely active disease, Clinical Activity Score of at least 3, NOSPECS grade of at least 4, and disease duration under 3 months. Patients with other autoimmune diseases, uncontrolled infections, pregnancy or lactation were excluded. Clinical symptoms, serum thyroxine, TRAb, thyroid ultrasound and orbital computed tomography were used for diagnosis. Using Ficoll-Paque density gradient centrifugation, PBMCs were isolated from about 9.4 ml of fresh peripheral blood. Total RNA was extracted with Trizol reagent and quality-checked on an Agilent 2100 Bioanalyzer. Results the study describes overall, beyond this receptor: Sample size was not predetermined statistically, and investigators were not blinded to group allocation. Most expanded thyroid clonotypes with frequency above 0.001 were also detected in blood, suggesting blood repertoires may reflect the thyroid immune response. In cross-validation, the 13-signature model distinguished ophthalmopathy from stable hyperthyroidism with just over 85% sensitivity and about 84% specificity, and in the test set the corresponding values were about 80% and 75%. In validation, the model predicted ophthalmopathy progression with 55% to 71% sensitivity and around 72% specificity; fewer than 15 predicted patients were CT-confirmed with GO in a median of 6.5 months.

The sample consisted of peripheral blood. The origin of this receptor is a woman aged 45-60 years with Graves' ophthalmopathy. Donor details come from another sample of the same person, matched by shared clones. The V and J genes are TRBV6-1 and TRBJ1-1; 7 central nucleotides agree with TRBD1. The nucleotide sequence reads TGTGCCAGCAACAGGGGTGACACTGAAGCTTTCTTT. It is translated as CASNRGDTEAFF.